This is a list of T cell receptor beta chains from one sample in a study of cytomegalovirus exposure and HLA in healthy donors. Sequenced by immunoSEQ multiplex PCR; TCRdb stores in-frame clones only, minus some. The sample shows roughly 150,000 clones, roughly 88% of them seen only once. The sample comprised PBMCs. Every receptor here comes from a boy younger than 10 in good health and CMV-seronegative. Each CDR3 is given with its conserved first and last residue. A D gene is named only where the DNA matches it firmly. Clone size, where shown, is once, few, many, or a class for clones that have expanded.

V: TRBV11-2; size: -; J: TRBJ2-1; D: TRBD2; CDR3: CASSWTSGGDGEQFF; DNA: TGTGCCAGCAGCTGGACTAGCGGGGGGGACGGTGAGCAGTTCTTC
V: TRBV29-1; size: -; J: TRBJ2-1; D: -; CDR3: CSVHLVGGWGNEQFF; DNA: TGCAGCGTCCACCTTGTAGGGGGTTGGGGGAATGAGCAGTTCTTC
V: TRBV10-1; size: -; J: TRBJ2-2; D: -; CDR3: CASRGAENTGELFF; DNA: TGCGCCAGCAGAGGAGCGGAGAACACCGGGGAGCTGTTTTTT
V: TRBV11-2; size: -; J: TRBJ2-7; D: -; CDR3: CASSRSDFEYEQYF; DNA: TGTGCCAGCAGCCGATCAGATTTTGAATACGAGCAGTACTTC
V: TRBV6-5; size: -; J: TRBJ1-1; D: TRBD1; CDR3: CASGRTGSRTEAFF; DNA: TGTGCCAGCGGCCGGACAGGCTCCAGGACTGAAGCTTTCTTT
V: TRBV7-9; size: -; J: TRBJ2-1; D: TRBD2; CDR3: CASSSGGSYNEQFF; DNA: TGTGCCAGCAGTAGCGGGGGGTCTTACAATGAGCAGTTCTTC
V: TRBV4-1; size: once; J: TRBJ2-5; D: TRBD2; CDR3: CASRETSGTPGTQYF; DNA: TGCGCCAGCAGAGAGACTAGCGGGACCCCAGGGACCCAGTACTTC
V: TRBV19; size: -; J: TRBJ1-2; D: -; CDR3: CASRVGGANGYGYTF; DNA: TGTGCCAGCCGAGTCGGGGGGGCGAATGGATATGGCTACACCTTC
V: TRBV7-9; size: -; J: TRBJ1-1; D: -; CDR3: CASSLGPGEAFF; DNA: TGTGCCAGCAGCTTAGGTCCAGGAGAAGCTTTCTTT
V: TRBV7-3; size: once; J: TRBJ1-5; D: -; CDR3: CASSARRSFYQPQHF; DNA: TGTGCCAGCAGCGCTCGGCGGTCTTTCTATCAGCCCCAGCATTTT
V: TRBV28; size: -; J: TRBJ2-6; D: -; CDR3: CASTRSGANVLTF; DNA: TGTGCCAGCACCAGATCTGGGGCCAACGTCCTGACTTTC
V: TRBV2; size: -; J: TRBJ2-7; D: TRBD2; CDR3: CASRNTGGSVYEQYF; DNA: TGTGCCAGCAGAAATACGGGAGGTTCAGTCTACGAGCAGTACTTC
V: TRBV5-6; size: -; J: TRBJ1-1; D: -; CDR3: CASGGGGREVTEAFF; DNA: TGTGCCAGCGGTGGTGGAGGCAGGGAGGTCACTGAAGCTTTCTTT
V: TRBV27; size: -; J: TRBJ1-2; D: -; CDR3: CASRGGWGDGYTF; DNA: TGTGCCAGCCGAGGGGGATGGGGAGACGGCTACACCTTC
V: TRBV7-8; size: -; J: TRBJ1-5; D: TRBD1; CDR3: CASSLGDRVGQPQHF; DNA: TGTGCCAGCAGCTTAGGGGACAGGGTCGGACAGCCCCAGCATTTT
V: TRBV18; size: once; J: TRBJ2-5; D: TRBD2; CDR3: CASSPPSGGTKTQYF; DNA: TGTGCCAGCTCACCCCCTAGCGGGGGGACGAAGACCCAGTACTTC